The present T cell receptor (beta chain) was sequenced within a study of T cell responses to AZD1222 COVID-19 vaccine. Overall study: Samples with a second dose at about 4 or about 12 weeks were pooled together.

This CDR3 has 14 amino acids. Germline assignment: CDR1 ENHRY and CDR2 SYGVKD. V was shortened by 3 bases and J by 7 bases, with 13 bases between the two germline ends. The study, taken as a whole, reports: The CD4 TCRs associated with vaccination extended across spike and predominated at 160-218 and 743-854. Within unmutated variant regions lay the reported targets of nearly half of spike-specific TCRs.

Comment on this clone: Antigen specificity is unknown.

Profiling relied on immunoSEQ multiplex PCR, and the TCRdb table lists in-frame clones only, not all of them. This repertoire shows around 31,000 clones, approximately 90% found once; its top ten account for 45% to 50%. This TCR was recovered from an adult in good health. This sample comprised peripheral blood, obtained on day 0 of AZD1222 vaccination. The genes are TRBV10-3 and TRBJ2-1, with D perhaps TRBD1 (6 bases). The CDR3 bases are TGTGCCATCAGTGAACCGGGACAAAGAAATGAGCAGTTCTTC. Translation: CAISEPGQRNEQFF.